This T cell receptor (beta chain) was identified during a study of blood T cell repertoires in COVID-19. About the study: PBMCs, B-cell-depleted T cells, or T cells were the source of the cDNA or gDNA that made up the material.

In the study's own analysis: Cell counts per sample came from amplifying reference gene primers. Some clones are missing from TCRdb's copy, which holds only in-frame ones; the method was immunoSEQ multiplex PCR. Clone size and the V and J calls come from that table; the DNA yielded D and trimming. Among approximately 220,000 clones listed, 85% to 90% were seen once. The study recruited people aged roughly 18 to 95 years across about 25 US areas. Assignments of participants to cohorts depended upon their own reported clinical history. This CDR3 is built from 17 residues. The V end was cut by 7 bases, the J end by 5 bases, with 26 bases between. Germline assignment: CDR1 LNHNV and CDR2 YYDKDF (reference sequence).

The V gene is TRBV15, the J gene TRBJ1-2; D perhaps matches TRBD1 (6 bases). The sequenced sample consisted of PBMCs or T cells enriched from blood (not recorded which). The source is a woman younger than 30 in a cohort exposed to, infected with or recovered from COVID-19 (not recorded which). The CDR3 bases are TGTGCCACCAACCTGGGCCGAGAAAGACAGGCAAATTATGGCTACACCTTC. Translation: CATNLGRERQANYGYTF.